Below are 13 T cell receptor beta chains sequenced from a single sample in a study of cytomegalovirus exposure and HLA in healthy donors. Sequencing was performed with immunoSEQ multiplex PCR; in TCRdb, only in-frame clones are kept and a portion is missing. This sample yields 150,000 to 200,000 clones, of which 75% to 90% are seen a single time; approximately 2.4% belongs to the top ten. The material sequenced was PBMCs. The receptors were gathered from a young woman in good health and CMV-seronegative.

This chain links TRBV10-1 with TRBJ2-5; 9 nucleotides agree with TRBD1. From germline, CDR1 is WNHNN and CDR2 SYGVQD (reference sequence). V shed 5 bases, J shed 2 bases, and the junction held 3 bases outside the gene matches. The CDR3 sequence is 14 residues long. The CDR3 spells CASSRDREQETQYF. The DNA of the CDR3 is TGCGCCAGCAGTAGGGACAGGGAGCAAGAGACCCAGTACTTC.

This chain connects TRBV19 to TRBJ2-4; D may be TRBD1 (5 bases). The CDR3 totals 13 residues. The V and J ends lost 5 bases and 3 bases respectively, with 8 bases between them. Germline CDR1 and CDR2: LNHDA and SQIVND (reference sequence). The CDR3 sequence is CASSQGLKNIQYF. The CDR3 bases are TGTGCCAGTAGTCAGGGCCTCAAAAACATTCAGTACTTC.

This clone was seen more than once but under ten times. This chain joins TRBV7-2 and TRBJ2-1, with D uncertain. CDR3 length equals 15 residues. V shed 5 bases and J shed 0 bases, with 11 bases lying between them. Per the germline V gene, CDR1 is SGHTA and CDR2 is FQGNSA. The CDR3: CASSPAWASYNEQFF. CDR3 coding DNA: TGTGCCAGCAGCCCTGCCTGGGCCTCCTACAATGAGCAGTTCTTC.

The V call is TRBV7-2, the J call TRBJ2-3; 10 positions match TRBD2. This CDR3 spans 15 amino acids. V shed 7 bases, J shed 6 bases, and the junction held 10 bases outside the gene matches. Germline lookup yields CDR1 SGHTA and CDR2 FQGNSA. The CDR3: CASTSRSSGRDTQYF. Here the CDR3 DNA reads TGTGCCAGCACCTCTCGGAGTAGCGGGAGGGATACGCAGTATTTT.

The V call is TRBV7-9, the J call TRBJ2-5; D perhaps matches TRBD2 (5 bases). The V gene's germline CDR1 is SEHNR and CDR2 FQNEAQ (reference sequence). Trimming pared 5 bases from V and 5 bases from J, leaving 12 bases between. This CDR3 is built from 13 residues. The CDR3 DNA is TGTGCCAGCAGCCCCCGGGGAGAGGAGACCCAGTACTTC. Translating it yields CASSPRGEETQYF.

The chain combines TRBV6-4 with TRBJ2-1; 11 positions agree with TRBD2. This CDR3 has 15 amino acids. V was clipped by 0 bases and J by 6 bases; unmatched bases: 1. Germline V gene lookup returns CDR1 MRHNA and CDR2 SNTAGT. The CDR3 loop reads CASSDSSGGANEQFF. The CDR3 bases are TGTGCCAGCAGTGACTCTAGCGGGGGGGCCAATGAGCAGTTCTTC.

This clone was found once. The rearrangement links TRBV7-9 to TRBJ2-7; 7 bases agree with TRBD2. This CDR3 region has 17 residues. J lost 2 bases, V lost 4 bases, and 14 bases had no gene match. The germline CDR1 and CDR2 sequences are SEHNR and FQNEAQ (reference sequence). The CDR3 DNA reads as TGTGCCAGCAGCTCCAGCCGGCGGGCTAGCGGCACCTACGAGCAGTACTTC. Protein: CASSSSRRASGTYEQYF.

The V call is TRBV4-2, the J call TRBJ2-7, with D possibly matching TRBD2 (5 bases). V was clipped by 5 bases and J by 5 bases, with 10 bases between them. This CDR3 spans 12 amino acids. Germline V gene lookup returns CDR1 LGHNA and CDR2 YNFKEQ. This CDR3 reads CASSLTGNEQYF. The CDR3 DNA follows: TGTGCCAGCAGCTTGACGGGGAACGAGCAGTACTTC.

This clone has more than one count but fewer than ten. Its ends do not fully match the called genes, so a read error is possible. The V gene is TRBV7-9, the J gene TRBJ1-2, with TRBD1 identical over 8 bases. Germline CDR1 SEHNR, CDR2 FQNEAQ (reference sequence). There are 13 residues in the CDR3. DNA of the CDR3: TGTGCCAGCACCTGGGGGGACAGGTCCTTTTGGGGCTTC. Protein sequence: CASTWGDRSFWGF.

The rearrangement links TRBV4-1 to TRBJ2-5; perhaps TRBD2 as D (6 bases). CDR1 is MGHRA and CDR2 is YSYEKL in the germline V gene. This CDR3 contains 13 residues. Trimming left V 4 bases short and J 5 bases short, with 11 bases between. The CDR3: CASSLWDWETQYF. For the CDR3, the DNA is TGCGCCAGCAGCCTTTGGGACTGGGAGACCCAGTACTTC.

The chain is built from TRBV6-5 and TRBJ1-1; the match to TRBD1 covers 8 bases. From germline, CDR1 is MNHEY and CDR2 SVGAGI. The ends lost 6 bases at V and 2 bases at J; junction bases unmatched: 5. This CDR3 region has 14 residues. This chain's CDR3 is CASRVTGVNTEAFF. CDR3 DNA: TGTGCCAGCAGGGTGACAGGGGTCAACACTGAAGCTTTCTTT.

This chain uses TRBV10-2 with TRBJ1-2, with D perhaps matching TRBD1 (6 bases). The CDR3 sequence is 14 residues long. Trimming pared 4 bases from V and 1 base from J, leaving 10 bases between. Germline-derived CDR1 and CDR2 are WSHSY and SAAADI. The CDR3 DNA reads TGCGCCAGCAGTGTAGGACAGCTTAACTATGGCTACACCTTC. Its protein product is CASSVGQLNYGYTF.

This clone was found once. V and J are TRBV4-1 and TRBJ2-2, with TRBD1 matching 7 bases. Trimming took 0 bases from V and 1 from J; bases not matched to a gene: 5. Germline CDR1 MGHRA, CDR2 YSYEKL. The CDR3 loop spans 17 amino acids. The CDR3 spells CASSQEARGLNTGELFF. The DNA of the CDR3 is TGCGCCAGCAGCCAAGAAGCGAGGGGGCTGAACACCGGGGAGCTGTTTTTT.